The 19 T cell receptor beta chains listed next were all sequenced from one sample in a study of T cell responses to AZD1222 COVID-19 vaccine (dated by TCRdb to the early 2020s). The meaning of the sample's time point label: baseline before first vaccination. Libraries were made using the immunoSEQ multiplex PCR assay. The table comes from immuneACCESS by way of TCRdb, which keeps in-frame sequences with V and J called. Part of the clones is missing from these tables; in studies checked, under half for an unresolved V gene and the rest for unknown reasons. The sample table lists approximately 90,000 clones, 85% to 90% of them with a count of one. Around 8% of the sample belongs to the ten largest clones. Sample: peripheral blood, taken on day 0 of AZD1222 vaccination. These receptor sequences come from an adult in good health.

This clone is a singleton in its sample. V gene TRBV18 combines with J gene TRBJ1-6; D call uncertain. Germline V CDR1 and CDR2: KGHSH, LQKENI. This CDR3 is built from 14 residues. Trimming cost V 2 bases and J 9 bases, with 11 bases left between them. The CDR3, as DNA: TGTGCCAGCTCACCAGAGGGTAGAGGTTCACCCCTCCACTTT. Translation gives CASSPEGRGSPLHF.

The chain uses TRBV27 and TRBJ1-1; D is possibly TRBD1 (6 bases). CDR1 is MNHEY and CDR2 is SMNVEV in the germline V gene (reference sequence). This CDR3 spans 13 amino acids. The V end lost 2 bases, the J end lost 4 bases, and 8 bases lay between the germline ends. For the CDR3, the DNA is TGTGCCAGCAGTTTACAGGGGATCACTGAAGCTTTCTTT. It specifies CASSLQGITEAFF.

The table lists this clone with a count of one. The V gene is TRBV7-2, the J gene TRBJ1-1; D is possibly TRBD1 (6 bases). The CDR3 runs 11 residues. With 5 bases removed from V and 5 bases from J, the gap between germline ends came to 6 bases. Per germline, CDR1 SGHTA and CDR2 FQGNSA. CDR3 in amino acids: CASSDRTEAFF. DNA for the CDR3: TGTGCCAGCAGCGACAGGACTGAAGCTTTCTTT.

This sequence joins TRBV24-1 and TRBJ2-3, with 8 positions matching TRBD2. J gave up 8 bases and V 8 bases, and 17 bases lay outside the gene matches. The germline V gene encodes CDR1 KGHDR and CDR2 SFDVKD. The CDR3 is 16 residues long. The CDR3 protein is CATTESGGGKVGTQYF. The CDR3 DNA reads TGTGCCACCACTGAGAGTGGCGGGGGGAAGGTCGGTACGCAGTATTTT.

The CDR3 here is CASSLGPSHGYTF. The CDR3 DNA is TGTGCCAGCAGCTTAGGGCCATCACACGGCTACACCTTC. This chain links TRBV11-1 with TRBJ1-2, with D unresolved. CDR3 size: 13 residues. Germline CDR1 is SGHAT and CDR2 is FQDESV (reference sequence). The V and J ends lost 1 base and 8 bases respectively, with 11 bases between them.

The chain is built from TRBV18 and TRBJ2-7; no definite D call. The ends were cut back, 0 bases at V and 2 bases at J, with 5 bases in the middle. The CDR3 has 13 amino acids. Germline CDR1 and CDR2: KGHSH and LQKENI. In DNA, the CDR3 is TGTGCCAGCTCACCACCCTCTACCTACGAGCAGTACTTC. Its protein product is CASSPPSTYEQYF.

The chain has TRBV4-1 and TRBJ1-4, with D unresolved. The length of the CDR3 is 17 residues. The germline V gene has CDR1 MGHRA and CDR2 YSYEKL. The ends were cut back, 1 base at V and 0 bases at J, with 12 bases in the middle. The CDR3 reads CASSQGAVSATNEKLFF. The CDR3 coding sequence is TGCGCCAGCAGCCAAGGCGCCGTGAGTGCAACTAATGAAAAACTGTTTTTT.

The chain links TRBV18 to TRBJ2-7, with a tentative D call TRBD2 (5 bases). The CDR3 sequence is 13 residues long. V was clipped by 6 bases and J by 3 bases, with 12 bases between them. Germline V gene lookup returns CDR1 KGHSH and CDR2 LQKENI. The CDR3 loop is CASSRGEGYEQYF. CDR3 DNA: TGTGCCAGCTCCCGGGGTGAGGGCTACGAGCAGTACTTC.

CDR3 sequence reads: CASSSGGTQETQYF. The CDR3 nucleotides are TGTGCCAGCAGCTCGGGGGGGACCCAAGAGACCCAGTACTTC. The chain has TRBV5-6 and TRBJ2-5; 8 bases align to TRBD2. V gave up 3 bases and J gave up 1 base; unmatched junction bases: 2. The CDR3 spans 14 residues. The germline gives CDR1 SGHDT, CDR2 YYEEEE.

The chain combines TRBV11-2 with TRBJ2-5; D ambiguous. The germline V and J ends were trimmed by 4 bases and 5 bases, with 5 bases remaining between them. The germline V gene encodes CDR1 SGHAT and CDR2 FQNNGV. The CDR3 length is 11 residues. CDR3 protein: CASSSWETQYF. The CDR3 nucleotides read TGTGCCAGCAGCTCCTGGGAGACCCAGTACTTC.

The J gene is TRBJ2-5, the V gene TRBV7-2, with a tentative D call TRBD2 (5 bases). CDR1 and CDR2 (germline): SGHTA, FQGNSA. Deletions cut 4 bases from V and 1 base from J, with 7 bases between. The CDR3 is 13 amino acids. The CDR3 sequence: CASSSGIQETQYF. CDR3 nucleotides: TGTGCCAGCAGCTCGGGAATCCAAGAGACCCAGTACTTC.

The count of this clone is one. V usage is TRBV3-1 (or the pseudogene TRBV3-2) and J usage is TRBJ2-1; TRBD2 aligns across 10 bases. The length of the CDR3 is 17 residues. Germline CDR1 LGHDT, CDR2 YNNKEL (reference sequence). V trimming: 1 base; J trimming: 7 bases; junction bases outside the gene matches: 10. The CDR3 DNA follows: TGTGCCAGCAGCCAAGTCCTTTCAGCGGGGGGGCGTAATGAGCAGTTCTTC. Translated, it gives CASSQVLSAGGRNEQFF.

The chain has TRBV5-1 and TRBJ1-5; TRBD1 is a possible D gene (6 bases). The germline V gene has CDR1 SGHRS and CDR2 YFSETQ. The ends were cut back, 0 bases at V and 4 bases at J, with 11 bases in the middle. The CDR3 runs 15 residues. The CDR3 region has the DNA TGCGCCAGCAGCTTGGGGGATCAGGGGAATCAGCCCCAGCATTTT. This gives the protein CASSLGDQGNQPQHF.

This clone was found a few times. This chain links TRBV20-1 with TRBJ1-2; the D is unclear. Trimming took 3 bases from V and 1 from J, leaving 3 bases between them. Germline CDR1 reads DFQATT; CDR2 reads SNEGSKA (reference sequence). CDR3 size: 11 residues. As DNA, the CDR3 is TGCAGTGCTAGTGATAACTATGGCTACACCTTC. Protein sequence: CSASDNYGYTF.

This clone was picked up a small number of times. The rearrangement links TRBV7-9 to TRBJ1-1; D remains unclear. V was clipped by 1 base and J by 11 bases, with 11 bases between them. The CDR3 is 12 residues long. Germline values: CDR1 SEHNR, CDR2 FQNEAQ (reference sequence). The CDR3 loop is CASSLGAPWAFF. CDR3 DNA sequence: TGTGCCAGCAGCTTAGGCGCGCCGTGGGCTTTCTTT.

The chain links TRBV24-1 to TRBJ1-3, with D maybe TRBD1 (6 bases). The ends were cut back, 4 bases at V and 2 bases at J, with 14 bases in the middle. The CDR3 is 16 amino acids. Germline CDR1 and CDR2: KGHDR and SFDVKD. The CDR3 spells CATSDGRGAAGNTIYF. CDR3 bases: TGTGCCACCAGTGACGGTAGGGGGGCGGCTGGAAACACCATATATTTT.

The chain links TRBV21-1 to TRBJ1-1. TRBV21-1 is recorded as a pseudogene. The CDR3 runs 16 residues. The CDR3 DNA reads as TGTGCCAGCAAATGGGGCGCATGGGGGACGAACACTGAAGCTTTCTTT. Its protein product is CASKWGAWGTNTEAFF.

This chain links TRBV7-9 with TRBJ1-4; D remains unclear. The germline V and J ends were trimmed by 5 bases and 10 bases, with 17 bases remaining between them. The CDR3 length is 14 residues. Germline CDR1 reads SEHNR; CDR2 reads FQNEAQ (reference sequence). The CDR3 is CASSPGSDEGKLFF. CDR3 nucleotide sequence: TGTGCCAGCAGCCCCGGGAGTGATGAGGGAAAACTGTTTTTT.

This chain links TRBV6-6 with TRBJ2-3, with D possibly matching TRBD1 (5 bases). The CDR3 is 15 amino acids. Trimming left V 3 bases short and J 0 bases short, with 10 bases between. The germline V gene has CDR1 MNHNY and CDR2 SVGAGI (reference sequence). The chain's CDR3 is CASSYQGSSTDTQYF. The CDR3 DNA reads as TGTGCCAGCAGTTATCAGGGATCTAGCACAGATACGCAGTATTTT.